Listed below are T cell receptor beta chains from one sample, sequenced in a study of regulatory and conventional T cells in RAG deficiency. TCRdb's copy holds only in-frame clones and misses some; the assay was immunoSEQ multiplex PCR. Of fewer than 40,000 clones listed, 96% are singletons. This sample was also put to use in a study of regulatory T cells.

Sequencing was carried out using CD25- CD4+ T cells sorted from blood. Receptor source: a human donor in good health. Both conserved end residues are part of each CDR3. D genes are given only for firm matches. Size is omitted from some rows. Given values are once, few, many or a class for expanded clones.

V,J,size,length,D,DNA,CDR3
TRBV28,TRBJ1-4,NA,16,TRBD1,TGTGCCAGCAGGTTACAGGGGTCTGCAACTAATGAAAAACTGTTTTTT,CASRLQGSATNEKLFF
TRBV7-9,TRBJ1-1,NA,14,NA,TGTGCCAGCAGCTTCTTCGGGGGAAACACTGAAGCTTTCTTT,CASSFFGGNTEAFF
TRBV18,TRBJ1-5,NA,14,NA,TGTGCCAGCTCACCTCCGGGTCCCAACCAGCCCCAGCATTTT,CASSPPGPNQPQHF
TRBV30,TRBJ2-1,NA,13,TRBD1,TGTGCCTGGAGTGCTCGACAGGGGAATGAGCAGTTCTTC,CAWSARQGNEQFF
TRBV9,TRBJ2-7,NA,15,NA,TGTGCCAGCAGCGCCCCTGAGACGGGAACGGACGAGCAGTACTTC,CASSAPETGTDEQYF
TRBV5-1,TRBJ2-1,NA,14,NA,TGCGCCAGCAGCTCCTCCCACCCAGTCGATGAGCAGTTCTTC,CASSSSHPVDEQFF
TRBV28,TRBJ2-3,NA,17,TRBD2,TGTGCCAGCAGTCCCGGTGGAGCGGGAGCAATTTCAGATACGCAGTATTTT,CASSPGGAGAISDTQYF
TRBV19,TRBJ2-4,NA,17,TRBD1,TGTGCCAGTAGTACATCAGGGGGCGCGTTGACCAAAAACATTCAGTACTTC,CASSTSGGALTKNIQYF
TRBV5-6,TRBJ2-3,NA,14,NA,TGTGCCAGCAGCTTGTTTGGGGGCCCAGATACGCAGTATTTT,CASSLFGGPDTQYF
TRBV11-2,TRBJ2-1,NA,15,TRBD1,TGTGCCAGCAGCTTAGACAGGGGGCATGACGGTGAGCAGTTCTTC,CASSLDRGHDGEQFF
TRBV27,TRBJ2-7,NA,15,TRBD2,TGTGCCAGCAGATCGGGACTCCCGGGAGGATACGAGCAGTACTTC,CASRSGLPGGYEQYF
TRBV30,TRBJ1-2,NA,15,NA,TGTGCCTGGGGTGTATCTCCAGGGTTGCGGAATGGCTACACCTTC,CAWGVSPGLRNGYTF
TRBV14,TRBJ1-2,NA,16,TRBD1,TGTGCCAGCAGCCAAGTTGTCGGGACAGGGGCCTATGGCTACACCTTC,CASSQVVGTGAYGYTF
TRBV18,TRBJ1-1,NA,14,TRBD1,TGTGCCAGCTCACGACAGGGTAAAACCACTGAAGCTTTCTTT,CASSRQGKTTEAFF
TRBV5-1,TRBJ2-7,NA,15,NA,TGCGCCAGCAGCGGGACCGGGAGCGTATCCTACGAGCAGTACTTC,CASSGTGSVSYEQYF
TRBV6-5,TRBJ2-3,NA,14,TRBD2,TGTGCCAGTAATCTAGCGGGAGGTTCTGATACGCAGTATTTT,CASNLAGGSDTQYF
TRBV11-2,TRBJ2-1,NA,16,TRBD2,TGTGCCAGCAGCTTAGTCCCCGGGACTAGCGGGGACGAGCAGTTCTTC,CASSLVPGTSGDEQFF
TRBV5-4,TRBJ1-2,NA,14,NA,TGTGCCAGCAGCTTAGGGGGTTCTAACTATGGCTACACCTTC,CASSLGGSNYGYTF
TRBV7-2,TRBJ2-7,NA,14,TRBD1,TGTGCCAGCAGCCCACACAGGGGAAGCTACGAGCAGTACTTC,CASSPHRGSYEQYF
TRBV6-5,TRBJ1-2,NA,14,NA,TGTGCCAGCAGTTACTCGAGGAGGAACTATGGCTACACCTTC,CASSYSRRNYGYTF
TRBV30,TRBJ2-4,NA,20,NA,TGTGCCTGGAGTAGAAGCGACAGGTTACTACCAGCTGGAGCCAAAAACATTCAGTACTTC,CAWSRSDRLLPAGAKNIQYF
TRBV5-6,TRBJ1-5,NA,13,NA,TGTGCCAGCAGCTTAAGCAACGATCAGCCCCAGCATTTT,CASSLSNDQPQHF
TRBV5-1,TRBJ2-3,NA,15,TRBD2,TGCGCCAGCAGCTTTACTAGCGGTTTCCCAGATACGCAGTATTTT,CASSFTSGFPDTQYF
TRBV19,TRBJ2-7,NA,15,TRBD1,TGTGCCAGTAGTATAACAGGGGGCGATACCTACGAGCAGTACTTC,CASSITGGDTYEQYF
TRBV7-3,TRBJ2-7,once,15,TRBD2,TGTGCCAGCAGCTTACTCGGGGGGTCGTCCGCAGAGCAGTACTTC,CASSLLGGSSAEQYF
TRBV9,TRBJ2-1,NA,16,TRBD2,TGTGCCAGCAGCGGAACTAGCGGGGTTGCCTACAATGAGCAGTTCTTC,CASSGTSGVAYNEQFF
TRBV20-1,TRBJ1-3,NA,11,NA,TGCAGTGCTAGTGTAGGAAACACCATATATTTT,CSASVGNTIYF
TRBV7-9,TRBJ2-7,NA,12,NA,TGTGCCAGCAGCCAGCGCCCTTCCGAGCAGTACTTC,CASSQRPSEQYF
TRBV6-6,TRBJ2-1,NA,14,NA,TGTGCCTTAAGGGGACACCTCTCCTACAATGAGCAGTTCTTC,CALRGHLSYNEQFF
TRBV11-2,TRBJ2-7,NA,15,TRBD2,TGTGCCAGCAGCCCTCGGACTAGCGGGACCTACGAGCAGTACTTC,CASSPRTSGTYEQYF